The 32 T cell receptor beta chains presented below share a single source sample, sequenced in a study of blood T cell repertoires in COVID-19 (dated by TCRdb to the early 2020s). Libraries came from the immunoSEQ multiplex PCR assay. Drawn from immuneACCESS, this table holds only the in-frame rearrangements with V and J called that TCRdb kept. Clones are partly lost; checked studies trace under half to an unresolved V gene and leave the rest unexplained. Here the sample has 150,000 to 200,000 clones; approximately 90% occur a single time. The ten largest make up approximately 2.2% of the sample. Source material: peripheral blood. The receptors were gathered from a young man with acute or convalescent COVID-19.

The genes are TRBV6-5 and TRBJ2-3; tentative D call: TRBD2 (6 bases). Germline V gives CDR1 MNHEY, CDR2 SVGAGI. The CDR3 spans 13 residues. V dropped 8 bases and J dropped 1 base, with 10 bases sitting between them. CDR3 protein: CASARDRTDTQYF. CDR3 coding DNA: TGTGCCAGCGCGCGGGACCGCACAGATACGCAGTATTTT.

V usage is TRBV11-2 and J usage is TRBJ2-1; possible D gene TRBD2, 5 bases. Trimming stripped 4 bases from V and 4 bases from J, with 8 bases between. Per the germline V gene, CDR1 is SGHAT and CDR2 is FQNNGV. This CDR3 spans 13 amino acids. CDR3 DNA sequence: TGTGCCAGCAGCTCTCTAGCTTACAATGAGCAGTTCTTC. This gives the protein CASSSLAYNEQFF. Full variable domain (rest looked up from reference TRBV11-2 and TRBJ2-1): EAGVAQSPRYKIIEKRQSVAFWCNPISGHATLYWYQQILGQGPKLLIQFQNNGVVDDSQLPKDRFSAERLKGVDSTLKIQPAKLEDSAVYLCASSSLAYNEQFFGPGTRLTVL.

As for this clone: This specimen includes other DNA sequences encoding the same CDR3. The gene calls are TRBV5-1 and TRBJ2-3, with 8 nucleotides matching TRBD1. Germline V lookup: CDR1 SGHRS, CDR2 YFSETQ. The CDR3 spans 15 residues. After removal of 4 bases from V and 2 bases from J, the junction contained 6 bases not matched to a gene. The CDR3 loop is CASSAGQGYTDTQYF. The CDR3 bases are TGCGCCAGCAGCGCCGGACAGGGATACACAGATACGCAGTATTTT.

The chain combines TRBV6-5 with TRBJ2-7; the D gene is possibly TRBD1 (5 bases). The CDR3 runs to 12 residues. V was trimmed by 8 bases and J by 3 bases, leaving 11 bases between them. Germline assignment: CDR1 MNHEY and CDR2 SVGAGI. This CDR3 reads CASFDRFYEQYF. The CDR3 DNA reads as TGTGCCAGCTTCGACAGATTCTACGAGCAGTACTTC.

The V call is TRBV14, the J call TRBJ2-2; D unresolved. Between the trimmed V and J ends, which lost 1 base and 6 bases, there was a span of 9 bases. This CDR3 has 14 amino acids. Germline-derived CDR1 and CDR2 are SGHDN and FVKESK. As DNA, the CDR3 is TGTGCCAGCAGCCAAGGGAGAGTCTCCGGGGAGCTGTTTTTT. It translates to CASSQGRVSGELFF.

The chain couples TRBV3-1 (or the pseudogene TRBV3-2) to TRBJ2-1, with TRBD2 matching 9 bases. CDR3 length: 16 amino acids. J was trimmed by 8 bases and V by 0 bases; bases with no gene match: 8. CDR1 is LGHDT and CDR2 is YNNKEL in the germline V gene (reference sequence). The CDR3 sequence is CASSQDIAGALDEQFF. For the CDR3, the DNA is TGTGCCAGCAGCCAAGACATAGCGGGAGCTTTGGATGAGCAGTTCTTC.

This clone occurred once. The chain uses TRBV3-1 (or the pseudogene TRBV3-2) and TRBJ1-1, with TRBD1 matching 9 bases. The V gene's germline CDR1 is LGHDT and CDR2 YNNKEL (reference sequence). The junction had 8 bases not matched to a gene; V was cut back by 1 base and J by 5 bases. The CDR3 has 16 residues. The CDR3 region is CASSQAKGTGSTEAFF. CDR3 bases: TGTGCCAGCAGCCAAGCCAAGGGGACAGGGAGTACTGAAGCTTTCTTT.

The CDR3 spells CASMRGLAGGTDNEQFF. The DNA for the CDR3 is TGCGCCAGTATGAGGGGACTAGCGGGAGGAACGGACAATGAGCAGTTCTTC. V is TRBV5-1 and J is TRBJ2-1, with 15 bases aligning to TRBD2. Trimming took 8 bases from V and 5 from J; bases not matched to a gene: 11. The CDR3 runs 17 residues. The germline CDR1 and CDR2 sequences are SGHRS and YFSETQ.

The chain combines TRBV5-1 with TRBJ1-1, with D maybe TRBD1 (5 bases). Germline-derived CDR1 and CDR2 are SGHRS and YFSETQ. The germline V and J ends were trimmed by 0 bases and 0 bases, with 12 bases remaining between them. The CDR3 covers 16 residues. Here the CDR3 DNA reads TGCGCCAGCAGCTTGGGGACACTTGGAATGAACACTGAAGCTTTCTTT. It yields the protein CASSLGTLGMNTEAFF.

This rearrangement joins TRBV6-6 to TRBJ1-1; D call uncertain. CDR3 size: 14 residues. Germline CDR1 is MNHNY and CDR2 is SVGAGI (reference sequence). Trimming took off 4 bases at V and 1 base at J, with 10 bases between the two ends. The chain's CDR3 is CASSSTVQNTEAFF. The CDR3 DNA sequence: TGTGCCAGCAGTTCCACAGTGCAGAACACTGAAGCTTTCTTT.

The V call is TRBV5-1, the J call TRBJ2-5, with 7 bases lining up with TRBD1. The CDR3 spans 13 residues. Per germline, CDR1 SGHRS and CDR2 YFSETQ. The V gene end was trimmed by 4 bases and the J gene end by 5 bases; junction bases not matched to a gene: 5. The CDR3 sequence is CASSPGGAETQYF. In DNA form, the CDR3 reads TGCGCCAGCAGCCCAGGGGGTGCTGAGACCCAGTACTTC.

The rearrangement links TRBV11-2 to TRBJ1-1, with D unresolved. With 1 base removed from V and 8 bases from J, the gap between germline ends came to 8 bases. The CDR3 has 12 amino acids. Looked up from germline, CDR1 is SGHAT and CDR2 is FQNNGV. The CDR3 spells CASSLGAGEAFF. In nucleotides, the CDR3 is TGTGCCAGCAGCTTAGGGGCAGGAGAAGCTTTCTTT.

CDR3 region: CASSLRTGDIPPLHF. The CDR3 nucleotides read TGTGCCAGCAGCCTAAGGACAGGGGATATCCCACCCCTCCACTTT. The chain combines TRBV5-6 with TRBJ1-6, with TRBD1 identical over 9 bases. V lost 4 bases and J lost 11; bases outside the gene matches: 10. The CDR3 spans 15 residues. CDR1 is SGHDT and CDR2 is YYEEEE in the germline V gene.

A word on this clone: The same CDR3 arises from other DNA sequences in this sample as well. CDR3 nucleotide sequence: TGTGCCAGCAGCTTGGGCGCGAATCAGCCCCAGCATTTT. Its protein product is CASSLGANQPQHF. The rearrangement uses TRBV7-9 and TRBJ1-5; D unresolved. Per the germline V gene, CDR1 is SEHNR and CDR2 is FQNEAQ (reference sequence). The CDR3 runs to 13 residues. Trimming left V 3 bases short and J 4 bases short, with 7 bases between.

The V gene is TRBV25-1, the J gene TRBJ2-2; D possibly corresponds to TRBD1 (6 bases). V lost 1 base and J 1 base, leaving 13 bases between the germline ends. The CDR3 length is 17 residues. Germline loops: CDR1 MGHDK, CDR2 SYGVNS. CDR3 amino acids: CASSELGTNLNTGELFF. CDR3 in DNA: TGTGCCAGCAGTGAATTGGGGACAAATCTGAACACCGGGGAGCTGTTTTTT.

This rearrangement joins TRBV27 to TRBJ1-5, with no clear D. This CDR3 is built from 12 residues. Trimming removed 5 bases at V and 5 bases at J, with 7 bases between. CDR1 is MNHEY, CDR2 SMNVEV, per germline (reference sequence). The CDR3 here is CASSPPDQPQHF. The CDR3 DNA reads TGTGCCAGCAGTCCCCCAGATCAGCCCCAGCATTTT.

The chain has TRBV12-3 or TRBV12-4 and TRBJ2-7; TRBD1 agrees at 11 bases. This CDR3 is built from 13 residues. The V gene end was trimmed by 5 bases and the J gene end by 8 bases; junction bases not matched to a gene: 5. The CDR3 bases are TGTGCCAGCAGTACCGGGACAGGGGGAAAGCAGTACTTC. As protein: CASSTGTGGKQYF.

The CDR3: CASSLGRTSYNEQFF. DNA of the CDR3: TGTGCCAGCAGTTTAGGGCGTACCTCCTACAATGAGCAGTTCTTC. The chain carries TRBV27 and TRBJ2-1; D uncertain. The CDR3 covers 15 residues. Germline assignment: CDR1 MNHEY and CDR2 SMNVEV (reference sequence). The germline V and J ends were trimmed by 2 bases and 0 bases, with 8 bases remaining between them.

The chain combines TRBV7-6 with TRBJ1-3, with TRBD1 identical over 11 bases. The length of the CDR3 is 16 residues. The junction had 8 bases not matched to a gene; V was cut back by 3 bases and J by 7 bases. In germline, CDR1 is SGHVS, CDR2 FNYEAQ. This CDR3 is CASSLGPGQGGNTIYF. CDR3 DNA sequence: TGTGCCAGCAGCTTGGGCCCGGGACAGGGGGGTAACACCATATATTTT.

This chain joins TRBV7-2 and TRBJ2-1; weak D call: TRBD2 (5 bases). This CDR3 comprises 15 residues. The germline V gene has CDR1 SGHTA and CDR2 FQGNSA. The V gene lost 6 bases and the J gene lost 4 bases, with 16 bases spanning the gap. The chain's CDR3 is CASSRPSHSYNEQFF. DNA for the CDR3: TGTGCCAGCAGTCGCCCTAGCCACTCGTACAATGAGCAGTTCTTC.

The chain employs TRBV7-9 and TRBJ1-2; 9 bases agree with TRBD1. The germline gives CDR1 SEHNR, CDR2 FQNEAQ (reference sequence). The CDR3 extends over 13 amino acids. J lost 6 bases, V lost 5 bases, and 4 bases had no gene match. This CDR3 reads CASSDRQGDGYTF. The CDR3 nucleotides are TGTGCCAGCAGCGATCGACAGGGGGATGGCTACACCTTC. The full variable domain, completed using reference TRBV7-9 and TRBJ1-2, is DTGVSQNPRHKITKRGQNVTFRCDPISEHNRLYWYRQTLGQGPEFLTYFQNEAQLEKSRLLSDRFSAERPKGSFSTLEIQRTEQGDSAMYLCASSDRQGDGYTFGSGTRLTVV.

This chain connects TRBV5-1 to TRBJ2-5; 7 nucleotides line up with TRBD2. This CDR3 is 15 amino acids long. The germline CDR1 and CDR2 sequences are SGHRS and YFSETQ. The V and J ends lost 4 bases and 10 bases, in that order; junction bases with no gene match: 16. The CDR3 DNA reads as TGCGCCAGCAGCCGGGAGACTAGCCCACTGGGGGACCAGTACTTC. Translating gives CASSRETSPLGDQYF. The full variable domain, completed using reference TRBV5-1 and TRBJ2-5, is KAGVTQTPRYLIKTRGQQVTLSCSPISGHRSVSWYQQTPGQGLQFLFEYFSETQRNKGNFPGRFSGRQFSNSRSEMNVSTLELGDSALYLCASSRETSPLGDQYFGPGTRLLVL.

This clone appeared once. V is TRBV3-1 (or the pseudogene TRBV3-2) and J is TRBJ1-1; D is undetermined. The germline CDR1 and CDR2 sequences are LGHDT and YNNKEL (reference sequence). Trimming left V 4 bases short and J 3 bases short, with 9 bases between. The CDR3 is 13 residues long. CDR3 nucleotide sequence: TGTGCCAGCAGCCTCGCGGAGGACACTGAAGCTTTCTTT. Translated: CASSLAEDTEAFF.

This chain joins TRBV21-1 and TRBJ1-5. TRBV21-1 is flagged as a pseudogene. The CDR3 sequence is 17 residues long. CDR3 region: CASSSREGTLSNQPQHF. Written as DNA, the CDR3 is TGTGCCAGCAGCTCTCGGGAGGGGACTCTTAGCAATCAGCCCCAGCATTTT.

The chain recombines TRBV24-1 with TRBJ2-2; 8 bases align to TRBD1. V shed 3 bases, J shed 5 bases, and the junction held 4 bases outside the gene matches. Germline loops: CDR1 KGHDR, CDR2 SFDVKD. This CDR3 spans 15 amino acids. CDR3 nucleotides: TGTGCCACCAGTGATACAGGGGGGAGGACCGGGGAGCTGTTTTTT. Its translation is CATSDTGGRTGELFF.

The V gene is TRBV25-1, the J gene TRBJ2-3; a weak D match, TRBD1 (6 bases). Trimming cost V 0 bases and J 6 bases, with 22 bases left between them. The CDR3 is 18 residues long. CDR1 and CDR2 (germline): MGHDK, SYGVNS. CDR3 in DNA: TGTGCCAGCAGTGAATATAAAGGGGGAACAGGTCGGAGGGATACGCAGTATTTT. It codes for CASSEYKGGTGRRDTQYF. Supplemented by reference TRBV25-1 and TRBJ2-3, the full variable domain reads EADIYQTPRYLVIGTGKKITLECSQTMGHDKMYWYQQDPGMELHLIHYSYGVNSTEKGDLSSESTVSRIRTEHFPLTLESARPSHTSQYLCASSEYKGGTGRRDTQYFGPGTRLTVL.

J is TRBJ2-7 and V is TRBV4-2, with 7 bases aligning to TRBD1. CDR1 LGHNA and CDR2 YNFKEQ come from the germline V gene. The CDR3 is 15 residues long. Unmatched junction bases numbered 7, after V lost 5 bases and J lost 0 bases. CDR3 amino acids: CASSRIGDSSYEQYF. Written as DNA, the CDR3 is TGTGCCAGCAGCAGAATAGGGGACAGCTCCTACGAGCAGTACTTC.

The chain recombines TRBV4-1 with TRBJ1-2; TRBD1 might be the D (5 bases). The CDR3 loop spans 17 amino acids. Germline lookup yields CDR1 MGHRA and CDR2 YSYEKL. V was shortened by 0 bases and J by 2 bases, with 16 bases between the two germline ends. CDR3 bases: TGCGCCAGCAGCCAAGATCGGGGGTTGGGGGAAAACTATGGCTACACCTTC. It yields the protein CASSQDRGLGENYGYTF.

There are a few counts of this clone. The sample contains more than one DNA sequence encoding this CDR3. The J gene is TRBJ2-7, the V gene TRBV2; D is possibly TRBD1 (6 bases). V lost 7 bases to trimming and J lost 1 base, with 8 bases between them. The CDR3 runs 12 residues. Germline V gene sequence: CDR1 SNHLY, CDR2 FYNNEI. This CDR3 is CASTGQSYEQYF. CDR3 DNA sequence: TGTGCCAGCACCGGACAGTCCTACGAGCAGTACTTC.

This chain joins TRBV19 and TRBJ2-1; D is uncertain. This CDR3 spans 13 amino acids. CDR1 is LNHDA, CDR2 SQIVND, per germline (reference sequence). Trimming took 3 bases from V and 5 from J, leaving 8 bases between them. The chain's CDR3 is CASSMLRDNEQFF. CDR3 DNA sequence: TGTGCCAGTAGTATGTTAAGAGACAATGAGCAGTTCTTC.

This clone appeared once. The chain combines TRBV5-5 with TRBJ1-2; D is ambiguous. Germline CDR1 and CDR2: SGHKS and YYEKEE (reference sequence). Trimming stripped 0 bases from V and 0 bases from J, with 6 bases between. There are 14 residues in the CDR3. Here the CDR3 reads CASSLGGSNYGYTF. CDR3 sequence (DNA): TGTGCCAGCAGCTTGGGAGGGTCTAACTATGGCTACACCTTC.

The chain recombines TRBV6-6 with TRBJ1-1; D gene uncertain. V was shortened by 0 bases and J by 1 base, with 3 bases between the two germline ends. The CDR3 contains 13 residues. CDR1 is MNHNY, CDR2 SVGAGI, per germline (reference sequence). CDR3 sequence reads: CASSYSQNTEAFF. As DNA, the CDR3 is TGTGCCAGCAGTTACTCACAGAACACTGAAGCTTTCTTT.